The 9 T cell receptor beta chains presented below share a single source sample, sequenced in a study of early T cells in non-severe SARS-CoV-2 infection. TCRdb reprocessed the 5' RACE reads via MiXCR and lists one record per CDR3 protein. The sample contains under 85,000 distinct CDR3 sequences, approximately 5% of which appear only once. The source material was whole blood, sampled at baseline. The receptors were gathered from an adult who was a healthcare worker with PCR-confirmed SARS-CoV-2 infection or an uninfected control (not recorded which).

In its sample, this clonotype was seen many times. The chain uses TRBV12-5 and TRBJ1-1; no firm D call. Germline lookup yields CDR1 LGHNT and CDR2 FRNRAP. The CDR3 sequence is 15 residues long. V was trimmed by 3 bases and J by 3 bases, leaving 14 bases between them. The CDR3 bases are TGTGCTAGTGGTTTTAGGGCAAGGCTGCACACTGAAGCTTTCTTT. It specifies CASGFRARLHTEAFF.

This clonotype was observed at least ten times. The V call is TRBV30, the J call TRBJ1-1; D remains unclear. In germline, CDR1 is GTSNPN, CDR2 SVGIG (reference sequence). V lost 4 bases to trimming and J lost 5 bases, with 14 bases between them. The CDR3 spans 13 residues. CDR3 nucleotides: TGTGCCTGGACTTTAGGTCTTGGTACTGAAGCTTTCTTT. Translating it yields CAWTLGLGTEAFF.

This clonotype was seen at least ten times. At one end the junction does not follow the germline gene, possibly because of a read error. The V call is TRBV7-9, the J call TRBJ2-1; D possibly corresponds to TRBD1 (6 bases). This CDR3 has 12 amino acids. Germline V gene sequence: CDR1 SEHNR, CDR2 FQNEAQ (reference sequence). This CDR3 reads CASSLRDTVAHF. CDR3 DNA: TGTGCCAGCAGCTTAAGGGACACGGTTGCCCATTTC.

This clonotype has ten or more counts. J is TRBJ1-5 and V is TRBV4-2; D not resolved. Trimming took off 4 bases at V and 4 bases at J, with 11 bases between the two ends. The CDR3 runs 14 residues. Germline V gene sequence: CDR1 LGHNA, CDR2 YNFKEQ. The CDR3 reads CASSPGSINQPQHF. The CDR3 DNA reads TGTGCCAGCAGCCCCGGGTCAATAAATCAGCCCCAGCATTTT.

The chain has TRBV30 and TRBJ2-7, with TRBD1 matching over 11 bases. J lost 3 bases, V lost 4 bases, and 5 bases had no gene match. CDR3 size: 14 residues. Germline CDR1 and CDR2: GTSNPN and SVGIG (reference sequence). DNA for the CDR3: TGTGCCTGGATCCGGGACAGGGGGTTCTACGAGCAGTACTTC. Translation: CAWIRDRGFYEQYF.

J is TRBJ2-1 and V is TRBV7-9, with D possibly matching TRBD1 (5 bases). V gave up 1 base and J gave up 8 bases, with 12 bases separating them. The CDR3 totals 14 residues. The germline V gene has CDR1 SEHNR and CDR2 FQNEAQ (reference sequence). The DNA for the CDR3 is TGTGCCAGCAGCTTAGAAGTGGCCAGGGATGAGCAGTTCTTC. It is translated as CASSLEVARDEQFF.

This chain links TRBV27 with TRBJ2-2; TRBD2 matches 10 bases. The V gene's germline CDR1 is MNHEY and CDR2 SMNVEV (reference sequence). Unmatched junction bases numbered 1, after V lost 2 bases and J lost 4 bases. The CDR3 is made up of 15 amino acids. The CDR3 reads CASSLTSGTTGELFF. The DNA for the CDR3 is TGTGCCAGCAGTTTAACTAGCGGGACCACCGGGGAGCTGTTTTTT.

The table lists this clonotype with many counts. This sequence joins TRBV7-6 and TRBJ2-3, with D unresolved. The germline CDR1 and CDR2 sequences are SGHVS and FNYEAQ. The V end lost 5 bases, the J end lost 0 bases, and 3 bases lay between the germline ends. The CDR3 is 12 residues long. CDR3 sequence: CASSTSTDTQYF. The CDR3, as DNA: TGTGCCAGCAGCACTAGCACAGATACGCAGTATTTT.

This clonotype was counted ten times or more. This chain connects TRBV2 to TRBJ2-7, with TRBD2 identical over 10 bases. This CDR3 has 17 amino acids. Germline loops: CDR1 SNHLY, CDR2 FYNNEI. The ends lost 4 bases at V and 2 bases at J; junction bases unmatched: 11. CDR3: CASSVPSGRASAYEQYF. The CDR3 DNA reads TGTGCCAGCAGTGTTCCTAGCGGGAGAGCTTCTGCCTACGAGCAGTACTTC. Together with reference TRBV2 and TRBJ2-7, the CDR3 gives the full variable domain: EPEVTQTPSHQVTQMGQEVILRCVPISNHLYFYWYRQILGQKVEFLVSFYNNEISEKSEIFDDQFSVERPDGSNFTLKIRSTKLEDSAMYFCASSVPSGRASAYEQYFGPGTRLTVT.